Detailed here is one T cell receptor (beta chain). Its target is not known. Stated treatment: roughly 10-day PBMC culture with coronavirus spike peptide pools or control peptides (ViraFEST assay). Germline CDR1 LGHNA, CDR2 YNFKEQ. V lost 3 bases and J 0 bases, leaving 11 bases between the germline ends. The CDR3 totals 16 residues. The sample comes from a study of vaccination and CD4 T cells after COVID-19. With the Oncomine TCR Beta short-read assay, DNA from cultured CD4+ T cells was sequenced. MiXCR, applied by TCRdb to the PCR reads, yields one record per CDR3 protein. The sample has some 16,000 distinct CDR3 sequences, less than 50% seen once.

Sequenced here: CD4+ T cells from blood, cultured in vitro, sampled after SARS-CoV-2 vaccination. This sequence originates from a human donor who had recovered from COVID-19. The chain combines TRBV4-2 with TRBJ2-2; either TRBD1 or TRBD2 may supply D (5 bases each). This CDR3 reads CASSHVGGANTGELFF. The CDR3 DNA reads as TGTGCCAGCAGCCATGTTGGGGGTGCGAACACCGGGGAGCTGTTTTTT.